Shown below are 10 T cell receptor beta chains from a single sample sequenced in a study of blood T cell repertoires in COVID-19. Assay: immunoSEQ multiplex PCR; the TCRdb copy retains only in-frame clones and omits some. The sample includes tens of thousands of clones, 88% of them seen just once. Sample: peripheral blood. These receptor sequences come from a human donor in a cohort sampled during active COVID-19.

This sequence joins TRBV11-2 and TRBJ2-1; 12 nucleotides match TRBD2. The ends lost 1 base at V and 9 bases at J; junction bases unmatched: 4. The CDR3 length is 15 residues. Germline V gene sequence: CDR1 SGHAT, CDR2 FQNNGV. CDR3 nucleotides: TGTGCCAGCAGCTTAGTGACTAGCGGGAGAACTGAGCAGTTCTTC. It codes for CASSLVTSGRTEQFF.

This clone appeared once. This rearrangement joins TRBV5-1 to TRBJ2-7; TRBD1 agrees at 10 bases. The germline gives CDR1 SGHRS, CDR2 YFSETQ. With V trimmed by 3 bases and J by 7 bases, 1 base remained unmatched. This CDR3 region has 12 residues. This CDR3 reads CASSWDRGEQYF. The CDR3 coding sequence is TGCGCCAGCAGCTGGGACAGGGGAGAGCAGTACTTC.

In its sample, this clone was seen once. The CDR3 sequence is CASRTPGNTIYF. Here the CDR3 DNA reads TGTGCCAGCCGGACTCCTGGAAACACCATATATTTT. This sequence joins TRBV12-3 or TRBV12-4 and TRBJ1-3; D uncertain. V lost 8 bases to trimming and J lost 2 bases, with 7 bases between them. This CDR3 is built from 12 residues.

The CDR3 is CASSLGQGRSSEQYF. The CDR3 coding sequence is TGTGCCAGCAGCTTAGGACAGGGGAGGAGTTCCGAGCAGTACTTC. The genes are TRBV5-4 and TRBJ2-7; 9 nucleotides agree with TRBD1. This CDR3 is 15 amino acids long. The junction had 9 bases not matched to a gene; V was cut back by 2 bases and J by 6 bases. Germline CDR1 SGHNT, CDR2 YYREEE (reference sequence).

The chain links TRBV5-5 to TRBJ1-2, with 7 bases that match TRBD1. Trimming removed 3 bases from V and 4 bases from J; junction bases left unmatched: 21. Per the germline V gene, CDR1 is SGHKS and CDR2 is YYEKEE (reference sequence). The CDR3 has 19 residues. CDR3 loop: CASSSRTTGEGPLGYGYTF. The CDR3 DNA is TGTGCCAGCAGCTCCCGTACCACAGGGGAAGGGCCACTAGGCTATGGCTACACCTTC.

The rearrangement uses TRBV19 and TRBJ1-3, with TRBD1 identical over 9 bases. This CDR3 is 16 amino acids long. CDR1 and CDR2 from the germline V gene are LNHDA and SQIVND (reference sequence). J was trimmed by 0 bases and V by 7 bases; bases with no gene match: 7. The CDR3: CASTIQGASSGNTIYF. In DNA, the CDR3 is TGTGCCAGTACCATACAGGGGGCGAGCTCTGGAAACACCATATATTTT.

This clone came up many times. The gene calls are TRBV27 and TRBJ1-3, with a tentative D call TRBD1 (5 bases). Per germline, CDR1 MNHEY and CDR2 SMNVEV (reference sequence). Trimming shortened V by 0 bases and J by 4 bases, and 13 bases separated the two germline ends. The CDR3 spans 16 residues. This CDR3 is CASSLSSPGSGNTIYF. DNA for the CDR3: TGTGCCAGCAGTTTATCGAGCCCAGGGTCAGGAAACACCATATATTTT.

The CDR3 here is CASSRKETGWSSTEAFF. The CDR3 DNA sequence: TGTGCCAGCTCACGGAAAGAGACAGGGTGGTCGTCTACTGAAGCTTTCTTT. The chain uses TRBV18 and TRBJ1-1; 7 nucleotides align to TRBD1. The V gene end was trimmed by 4 bases and the J gene end by 5 bases; junction bases not matched to a gene: 16. This CDR3 is built from 17 residues. CDR1 is KGHSH, CDR2 LQKENI, per germline.

J is TRBJ2-7 and V is TRBV7-9, with 7 positions matching TRBD2. The CDR3 consists of 14 residues. J was trimmed by 6 bases and V by 4 bases; bases with no gene match: 9. Germline CDR1 is SEHNR and CDR2 is FQNEAQ (reference sequence). The CDR3 sequence: CASSSNWGGSEQYF. CDR3 in DNA: TGTGCCAGCAGCTCCAATTGGGGAGGGAGCGAGCAGTACTTC.

The CDR3 loop reads CASSHLTSRNEQFF. CDR3 DNA sequence: TGCGCCAGCAGCCACTTGACATCCCGCAATGAGCAGTTCTTC. V usage is TRBV5-1 and J usage is TRBJ2-1; the D is unclear. V was shortened by 4 bases and J by 6 bases, with 14 bases between the two germline ends. Germline values: CDR1 SGHRS, CDR2 YFSETQ. This CDR3 has 14 residues.